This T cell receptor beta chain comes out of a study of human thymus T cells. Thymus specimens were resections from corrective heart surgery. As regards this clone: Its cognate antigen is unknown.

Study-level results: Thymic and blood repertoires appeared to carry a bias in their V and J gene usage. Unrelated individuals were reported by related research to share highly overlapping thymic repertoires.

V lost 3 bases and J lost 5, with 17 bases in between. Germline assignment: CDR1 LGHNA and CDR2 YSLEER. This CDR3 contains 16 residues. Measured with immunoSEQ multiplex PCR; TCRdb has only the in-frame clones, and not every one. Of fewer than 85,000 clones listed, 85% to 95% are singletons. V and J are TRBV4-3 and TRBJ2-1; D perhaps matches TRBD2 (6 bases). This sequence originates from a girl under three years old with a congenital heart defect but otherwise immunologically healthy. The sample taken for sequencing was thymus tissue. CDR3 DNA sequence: TGCGCCAGCAGCCAGGCCGGGACTCATACACACAATGAGCAGTTCTTC. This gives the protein CASSQAGTHTHNEQFF.